This T cell receptor (beta chain) is from a study of T cell repertoires in cytomegalovirus infection. The study's findings and limits: Identification of carriers of CMV plus the relevant HLA was performed using cumulative public TCR beta family frequency. Predominance within the ex vivo response was attributable to HLA-C-restricted CMV-specific TCR beta clonotypes.

TCRdb passed the reads through MiXCR, listing each CDR3 protein once. This sample carries some 310,000 distinct CDR3 sequences, 25% of them seen once, and the ten largest clones take 10% to 15%. Concerning this clonotype itself: Its antigen is unknown.

The germline V and J ends were trimmed by 6 bases and 10 bases, with 13 bases remaining between them. The CDR3 consists of 11 residues. Germline values: CDR1 DFQATT, CDR2 SNEGSKA (reference sequence). The sequence derives from a human donor in good health (CMV status not recorded). Some clones in this sample may be carry-over from other donors' samples. The chain employs TRBV20-1 and TRBJ1-5; D uncertain. Material: cultured PBMCs, obtained from culture after CMV antigen stimulation. The CDR3 region has the DNA TGCAGTGCCAGGCCCCTGCATCCCCAGCATTTT. It codes for CSARPLHPQHF.